Listed below are T cell receptor beta chains from one sample, sequenced in a study of T cell repertoires in cytomegalovirus infection. These receptors have no known antigen. TCRdb re-called the reads through MiXCR, storing one row per CDR3 protein. The table shows 45,000 to 55,000 distinct CDR3 sequences, with roughly 22% occurring only once. Sequencing used CD8+ T cells from cultured PBMCs, obtained from culture after CMV antigen stimulation. Receptor source: a human donor in good health (CMV status not recorded). Some clones in this sample may be carry-over from other donors' samples. Both conserved end residues are part of each CDR3. The D gene is left open where the match is weak. Where a row states a size, it is once, few, many or the class of an expanded clone; other rows omit it.

few	NA	TRBV4-1	TRBJ2-1	CASSSRSDNNEQFF	TGCGCCAGCAGTTCCCGCTCAGACAACAATGAGCAGTTCTTC
NA	TRBD1	TRBV7-4	TRBJ1-2	CASSLHRQGLVYGYTF	TGTGCCAGCAGCTTACACCGACAGGGGCTAGTCTATGGCTACACCTTC
NA	TRBD1	TRBV4-2	TRBJ2-5	CASSQDQVDGTGLGTQYF	TGTGCCAGCAGCCAAGATCAAGTTGACGGGACAGGGTTAGGGACCCAGTACTTC
few	NA	TRBV27	TRBJ2-7	CASSSGTGPYEQYF	TGTGCCAGTTCCTCCGGGACTGGCCCCTACGAGCAGTACTTC
NA	NA	TRBV7-2	TRBJ1-6	CASSSFSTESYNSPLHF	TGTGCCAGCAGCTCTTTCTCGACAGAAAGTTATAATTCACCCCTCCACTTT
NA	TRBD2	TRBV11-1	TRBJ2-1	CASSSDRPGTSGGARRYNEQFF	TGTGCCAGCAGCTCTGACAGACCCGGGACTAGCGGGGGGGCCAGGCGCTACAATGAGCAGTTCTTC
few	TRBD2	TRBV4-1	TRBJ2-1	CASSQDAGGGLRNEQFF	TGCGCCAGCAGCCAAGACGCGGGAGGAGGGCTGCGAAATGAGCAGTTCTTC
few	TRBD1	TRBV9	TRBJ1-2	CASSARDRRHGYTF	TGTGCCAGCAGCGCGCGGGACAGGAGGCATGGCTACACCTTC
few	NA	TRBV19	TRBJ2-7	CASSTPGTRDEQYF	TGTGCCAGTAGTACCCCCGGGACAAGAGACGAGCAGTACTTC
few	NA	TRBV25-1	TRBJ2-5	CASSGEKTQYF	TGTGCCAGCAGTGGGGAGAAGACCCAGTACTTC
NA	TRBD2	TRBV5-8	TRBJ2-1	CASSLMGLAGGGSYNEQFF	TGTGCCAGCAGCTTGATGGGACTAGCGGGAGGGGGGTCCTACAATGAGCAGTTCTTC
few	NA	TRBV6-8	TRBJ1-6	CASRNPTEVKQSPLHF	TGTGCCAGCAGAAACCCGACAGAGGTGAAGCAGTCACCCCTCCACTTT
NA	NA	TRBV14	TRBJ2-1	CASSQVWAQGRRSNEQFF	TGTGCCAGCAGCCAAGTCTGGGCCCAGGGGCGCCGGAGTAATGAGCAGTTCTTC
few	TRBD1	TRBV7-9	TRBJ1-5	CASSSGQVNQPQHF	TGTGCCAGCAGCTCCGGACAGGTTAATCAGCCCCAGCATTTT
NA	NA	TRBV6-6	TRBJ2-6	CASSYASMSSGANVLTF	TGTGCCAGCAGTTACGCGAGTATGAGCTCTGGGGCCAACGTCCTGACTTTC
many	NA	TRBV28	TRBJ2-1	CASSSDRHSYNEQFF	TGTGCCAGCAGTTCTGACCGGCACTCCTACAATGAGCAGTTCTTC
NA	TRBD1	TRBV7-9	TRBJ2-7	CASSSEVRTGAYEQYF	TGTGCCAGCAGCTCAGAAGTGAGGACAGGAGCCTACGAGCAGTACTTC